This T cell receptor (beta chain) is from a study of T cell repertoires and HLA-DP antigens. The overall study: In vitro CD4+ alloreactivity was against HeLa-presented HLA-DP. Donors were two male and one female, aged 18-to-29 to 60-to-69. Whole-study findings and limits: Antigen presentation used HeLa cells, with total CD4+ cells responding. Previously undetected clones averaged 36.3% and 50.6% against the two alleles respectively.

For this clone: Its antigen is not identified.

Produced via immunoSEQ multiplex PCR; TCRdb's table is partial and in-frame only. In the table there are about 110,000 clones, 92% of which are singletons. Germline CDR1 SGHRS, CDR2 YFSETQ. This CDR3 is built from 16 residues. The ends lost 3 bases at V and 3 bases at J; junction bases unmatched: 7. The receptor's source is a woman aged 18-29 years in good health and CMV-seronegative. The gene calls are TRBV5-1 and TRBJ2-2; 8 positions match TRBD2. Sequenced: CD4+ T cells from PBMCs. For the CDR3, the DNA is TGCGCCAGCAGCTCCATGCGGGGGGCGGACACCGGGGAGCTGTTTTTT. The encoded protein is CASSSMRGADTGELFF.